The T cell receptor beta chain under discussion was sequenced for a study of blood T cell repertoires in COVID-19. The data were produced by immunoSEQ multiplex PCR, yet TCRdb's version contains in-frame clones alone and is incomplete. This table has roughly 66,000 clones, roughly 80% appearing once. Germline V gene sequence: CDR1 GTSNPN, CDR2 SVGIG (reference sequence). Unmatched junction bases numbered 4, after V lost 1 base and J lost 4 bases. CDR3 length: 15 residues. This clone occurred once. Sequenced material: peripheral blood. This TCR derives from a man aged 60 to 75 with acute or convalescent COVID-19. The chain employs TRBV30 and TRBJ1-3; 10 nucleotides agree with TRBD1. DNA of the CDR3: TGTGCCTGGAGTGCCGACAGGGGGCACGGAAACACCATATATTTT. This translates into CAWSADRGHGNTIYF.